This TCR beta chain appears in the sequencing data of a study of CD8+ T cells in alopecia areata listed by TCRdb under 2018. Describing the broader study: Treated patients were enrolled in an open-label pilot trial of oral tofacitinib, 5 to 10 mg twice daily, for moderate-to-severe alopecia areata. immunoSEQ multiplex PCR using 35 Vbeta forward primers and 13 Jbeta reverse primers was used to amplify TCRbeta CDR3 regions. RNA was obtained with the PAXgene miRNA kit for fixed scalp, the miRNeasy kit for PBMCs, and the RNeasy kit for mouse skin. Scalp clonality was compared across normal scalp (n=4), patchy alopecia areata scalp (n=8), and alopecia totalis/universalis scalp (n=8). Patients on tofacitinib were biopsied at baseline and after 4 and 24 weeks of treatment, and several of the patients also had a later scalp biopsy. Human TCRbeta sequencing covered scalp tissue and sorted CD4+ and CD8+ peripheral blood T cells from patchy and totalis/universalis alopecia areata patients and healthy controls. In both human patients and the C3H/HeJ mouse model, the study applied high-throughput TCRbeta sequencing to look at T cell clonal expansion in alopecia areata. Tofacitinib was administered for 6 to 18 months, and 6 months of follow-up off drug were then conducted to assess delayed response and recurrence.

General findings and caveats noted by the study authors: Compared with normal scalp, lesional scalp, particularly in alopecia totalis/universalis, had higher clonality and more expanded CD8+ clones, which suggests antigenic drive. Scalp TCR repertoire analysis is complicated because resident alphabeta T cells in normal human skin are also sequenced, whereas mouse skin is dominated by gammadelta T cells. Compared with mice, TCR sequences shared between patients were less clear, possibly partly because of HLA diversity across the patient population.

What this sample's time point label stands for: baseline before oral tofacitinib. Lesional scalp punch biopsies and peripheral blood were collected from alopecia areata patients. PBMCs were separated by density centrifugation and stained for CD3, CD4 and CD8, after which CD4+ and CD8+ T cells were sorted on a FACSAria. As for this clone: Its antigen remains unidentified. Base qualities are not provided; no much larger clone lies one nucleotide away.

The library relied on the immunoSEQ multiplex PCR assay. To provide template for TCR sequencing, every sample had RNA extracted and reverse transcribed into cDNA. SuperScript III was used for first-strand cDNA synthesis, primed with a 2:1 mix of oligo-dT and random hexamers. A synthetic immune receptor repertoire was used to assess amplification bias, and residual bias was removed computationally. In the original analysis: After raw reads were preprocessed to remove errors, the CDR3 was defined following IMGT conventions as running from the conserved cysteine to phenylalanine. Clonality was calculated as 1 minus Shannon entropy normalized by log2 of the number of productive unique TCRs. Whether scalp clones were CD4 or CD8 was inferred by matching scalp TCRbeta sequences against CD4 and CD8 repertoires sorted from blood. This immuneACCESS table, as held by TCRdb, lists in-frame sequences with V and J called but not all clones. Of the missing ones, under half trace to an unresolved V gene in checked studies; the others have no known cause. Clonal size and the V and J genes are those of that table, whereas D and trimming came from the DNA. This sample gives some 170,000 clones in total; less than 80% of them show up just once. Roughly 10% of the sample goes to the ten largest clones.

Sequenced here: CD8+ T cells sorted from blood, sampled at week 0. The TCR comes from a human donor with alopecia areata.

The CDR3 has the sequence CASSGDLLHTDTQYF. At the DNA level, the sequence is TGTGCCAGCAGCGGGGATCTGCTACACACAGATACGCAGTATTTT. The chain was built from TRBV9 and TRBJ2-3; no D gene can be assigned with confidence. As encoded in the germline V gene, CDR1 is SGDLS while CDR2 is YYNGEE. A distance of 13 bases separates the germline ends of V and J, which lose 3 bases and 2 bases respectively. The CDR3 starts with the cysteine, ends with the phenylalanine, and has 15 residues. Only the CDR3 DNA stays, 45 bases, in frame from base 1.